The 24 T cell receptor beta chains below all came from one sample that was sequenced in a study of cytomegalovirus exposure and HLA in healthy donors. 60 Vbeta and 13 Jbeta primers were used in PCR. Profiled with immunoSEQ multiplex PCR; TCRdb holds only in-frame clones, not every one. The table lists roughly 59,000 clones, 65% to 80% of them singletons. The sequenced sample was PBMCs. The receptors originated from a man aged 40-49 years in good health and CMV-seropositive.

CDR3 sequence (DNA): TGTGCCAGCAGTGGAGGGACAGGGTATGAGCAGTTCTTC. It yields the protein CASSGGTGYEQFF. The chain joins TRBV2 to TRBJ2-1; TRBD1 matches at 9 bases. From germline, CDR1 is SNHLY and CDR2 FYNNEI. This CDR3 comprises 13 residues. The J segment lost 8 bases and the V segment lost 4 bases, leaving 3 bases of the junction unmatched.

The rearrangement joins TRBV30 to TRBJ1-2; a possible D gene is TRBD1 (6 bases). Trimming left V 0 bases short and J 8 bases short, with 13 bases between. The germline gives CDR1 GTSNPN, CDR2 SVGIG (reference sequence). The CDR3 extends over 13 amino acids. The CDR3 loop reads CAWSVWEGVGYTF. In DNA form, the CDR3 reads TGTGCCTGGAGTGTATGGGAGGGGGTAGGCTACACCTTC.

The rearrangement links TRBV21-1 to TRBJ2-7; the D call of TRBD2 is as the table states it, not checked on the DNA. TRBV21-1 is a pseudogene locus. CDR3 length: 16 amino acids. The chain's CDR3 is CASMQLAGGKTYEQYF. DNA for the CDR3: TGTGCCAGCATGCAACTAGCGGGGGGGAAAACCTACGAGCAGTACTTC.

The chain links TRBV4-1 to TRBJ2-5; 10 bases match TRBD2. Germline V gives CDR1 MGHRA, CDR2 YSYEKL. With V trimmed by 4 bases and J by 3 bases, 8 bases remained unmatched. This CDR3 has 16 amino acids. CDR3 residues: CASSPTPLAGEETQYF. The CDR3 DNA reads TGCGCCAGCAGCCCCACCCCCCTAGCGGGGGAAGAGACCCAGTACTTC.

The chain is built from TRBV4-2 and TRBJ1-6; unclear D gene. Trimming shortened V by 5 bases and J by 0 bases, and 5 bases separated the two germline ends. Per germline, CDR1 LGHNA and CDR2 YNFKEQ. The CDR3 length is 14 residues. CDR3 DNA sequence: TGTGCCAGCAGCGGCAGCTCCTATAATTCACCCCTCCACTTT. Its protein is CASSGSSYNSPLHF.

J is TRBJ2-1 and V is TRBV18; 7 positions agree with TRBD1. CDR3 size: 16 residues. Germline V gene data show CDR1 as KGHSH and CDR2 as LQKENI. V shed 3 bases and J 0 bases; nucleotides not matched to a gene: 5. This CDR3 reads CASSPYRGSSYNEQFF. CDR3 nucleotides: TGTGCCAGCTCACCGTACAGGGGTAGCTCCTACAATGAGCAGTTCTTC.

The chain uses TRBV7-8 and TRBJ2-3; 10 positions agree with TRBD2. CDR3 length: 16 amino acids. Germline V CDR1 and CDR2: SGHVS, FQNEAQ. After removal of 3 bases from V and 3 bases from J, the junction contained 6 bases not matched to a gene. DNA for the CDR3: TGTGCCAGCAGCTTCCCGCTAGCGGGAGCAACAGATACGCAGTATTTT. This gives the protein CASSFPLAGATDTQYF. Full variable domain (rest looked up from reference TRBV7-8 and TRBJ2-3): GAGVSQSPRYKVAKRGQDVALRCDPISGHVSLFWYQQALGQGPEFLTYFQNEAQLDKSGLPSDRFFAERPEGSVSTLKIQRTQQEDSAVYLCASSFPLAGATDTQYFGPGTRLTVL.

The chain recombines TRBV6-6 with TRBJ1-1, with 10 bases aligning to TRBD1. The ends lost 3 bases at V and 5 bases at J; junction bases unmatched: 6. In germline, CDR1 is MNHNY, CDR2 SVGAGI (reference sequence). The CDR3 loop spans 15 amino acids. The CDR3 DNA reads TGTGCCAGCAGTTATCCCCTGGACAGGGGGACTGAAGCTTTCTTT. The encoded protein is CASSYPLDRGTEAFF.

V gene TRBV6-5 combines with J gene TRBJ1-1; maybe TRBD1 (6 bases). The CDR3 loop spans 15 amino acids. Deletions cut 0 bases from V and 5 bases from J, with 13 bases between. Germline values: CDR1 MNHEY, CDR2 SVGAGI. The CDR3 reads CASSYSSGGLTEAFF. The DNA of the CDR3 is TGTGCCAGCAGTTACTCCTCCGGGGGGCTGACTGAAGCTTTCTTT.

This sequence joins TRBV6-7 and TRBJ2-7, with TRBD2 identical over 8 bases. TRBV6-7 is given ORF status, its function remaining uncertain. V was clipped by 6 bases and J by 4 bases; unmatched bases: 5. The CDR3 contains 13 residues. Here the CDR3 DNA reads TGTGCCAGCAGAGAGCGGGAGAGGTACGAGCAGTACTTC. As protein: CASRERERYEQYF.

V gene TRBV14 combines with J gene TRBJ1-4, with 9 bases lining up with TRBD1. The CDR3 is 16 amino acids. The V gene end was trimmed by 0 bases and the J gene end by 5 bases; junction bases not matched to a gene: 4. CDR1 is SGHDN, CDR2 FVKESK, per germline. The CDR3 DNA sequence: TGTGCCAGCAGCCAAGATAGGGGGACAGGGAATGAAAAACTGTTTTTT. This codes for CASSQDRGTGNEKLFF.

This rearrangement joins TRBV5-3 to TRBJ2-7; 7 positions match TRBD1. TRBV5-3 is given ORF status, its function remaining uncertain. CDR3 length: 15 residues. V shed 6 bases and J 3 bases; nucleotides not matched to a gene: 12. This chain's CDR3 is CARNLGPGGVYEQYF. The DNA for the CDR3 is TGTGCCAGAAACCTCGGACCAGGGGGAGTCTACGAGCAGTACTTC.

A few counts support this clone. The chain employs TRBV13 and TRBJ2-5, with TRBD2 matching 9 bases. Trimming cost V 3 bases and J 5 bases; bases outside gene matches: 4. Germline V CDR1 and CDR2: PRHDT, FYEKMQ (reference sequence). This CDR3 is 14 amino acids long. CDR3 nucleotide sequence: TGTGCCAGCAGCTTTCTGCGGGGGGGGGAGACCCAGTACTTC. This translates into CASSFLRGGETQYF.

J is TRBJ2-1 and V is TRBV2; TRBD1 matches 9 bases. V lost 4 bases to trimming and J lost 2 bases; unmatched junction nucleotides: 6. From germline, CDR1 is SNHLY and CDR2 FYNNEI. The CDR3 covers 16 residues. The CDR3 nucleotides read TGTGCCAGCAGTGCCAGCCGGGACAGGGCCTACAATGAGCAGTTCTTC. Its protein is CASSASRDRAYNEQFF.

This clone came up once. The chain carries TRBV30 and TRBJ1-2; D not certain. Trimming pared 2 bases from V and 8 bases from J, leaving 21 bases between. The CDR3 loop spans 15 amino acids. From germline, CDR1 is GTSNPN and CDR2 SVGIG (reference sequence). The CDR3 DNA reads as TGTGCCTGGAGTCCGAGGACGGGGTCTATGTGGGGCTACACCTTC. This sequence encodes CAWSPRTGSMWGYTF.

This clone was detected only a few times. The genes are TRBV30 and TRBJ1-6, with 8 nucleotides matching TRBD1. The J segment lost 10 bases and the V segment lost 0 bases, leaving 5 bases of the junction unmatched. The CDR3 loop spans 14 amino acids. Germline V gene sequence: CDR1 GTSNPN, CDR2 SVGIG (reference sequence). CDR3 coding DNA: TGTGCCTGGAGTGTGGGACAGGTCGGGTCACCCCTCCACTTT. This translates into CAWSVGQVGSPLHF.

DNA of the CDR3: TGTGCCAGCAGCCGCAGGAAAAATGTTTTCACCGGGGAGCTGTTTTTT. Translated, it gives CASSRRKNVFTGELFF. This chain uses TRBV7-6 with TRBJ2-2; D uncertain. Germline V CDR1 and CDR2: SGHVS, FNYEAQ. V was clipped by 5 bases and J by 4 bases, with 17 bases between them. This CDR3 is 16 amino acids long.

In its sample, this clone was seen a few times. The V and J genes are TRBV4-1 and TRBJ1-1; D not resolved. This CDR3 is 16 amino acids long. V lost 0 bases, J lost 4 bases, and 15 bases lay in between. Germline V gene lookup returns CDR1 MGHRA and CDR2 YSYEKL. Here the CDR3 DNA reads TGCGCCAGCAGCCAAGAATTCCCAGGTCGTACCACTGAAGCTTTCTTT. Protein: CASSQEFPGRTTEAFF.

This clone showed up just a few times. One end of the junction does not line up with germline, which may come from a read error. The V and J genes are TRBV6-1 and TRBJ2-6; D is possibly TRBD1 (5 bases). From germline, CDR1 is MNHNS and CDR2 SASEGT. The CDR3 length is 18 residues. CDR3 sequence: CAISEIRTPASGANVLTF. The DNA of the CDR3 is TGTGCCATCAGTGAGATCCGGACACCAGCCTCTGGGGCCAACGTCCTGACTTTC.

The J gene is TRBJ2-7, the V gene TRBV5-1; D possibly corresponds to TRBD2 (5 bases). V lost 0 bases to trimming and J lost 6 bases, with 16 bases between them. This CDR3 comprises 15 residues. Germline V lookup: CDR1 SGHRS, CDR2 YFSETQ. DNA for the CDR3: TGCGCCAGCAGCTTGGGAGGGCCAGTTGAGACCGAGCAGTACTTC. Its translation is CASSLGGPVETEQYF. The full variable domain, with the rest looked up from reference TRBV5-1 and TRBJ2-7, is KAGVTQTPRYLIKTRGQQVTLSCSPISGHRSVSWYQQTPGQGLQFLFEYFSETQRNKGNFPGRFSGRQFSNSRSEMNVSTLELGDSALYLCASSLGGPVETEQYFGPGTRLTVT.

The genes are TRBV29-1 and TRBJ2-3, with D possibly TRBD2 on 6 matching bases. Trimming removed 7 bases at V and 2 bases at J, with 10 bases between. The V gene's germline CDR1 is SQVTM and CDR2 ANQGSEA. CDR3 size: 12 residues. CDR3 sequence reads: CSGGDSTDTQYF. CDR3 coding DNA: TGCAGCGGGGGGGACTCCACAGATACGCAGTATTTT.

The chain uses TRBV6-5 and TRBJ2-7, with D perhaps TRBD1 (6 bases). The CDR3 covers 14 residues. Trimming shortened V by 5 bases and J by 6 bases, and 17 bases separated the two germline ends. Per germline, CDR1 MNHEY and CDR2 SVGAGI. The CDR3 region has the DNA TGTGCCAGCAGTCCAGGGGTAGCTATTCGCGAGCAGTACTTC. Translated, it gives CASSPGVAIREQYF.

The rearrangement links TRBV13 to TRBJ2-5; TRBD1 aligns across 10 bases. The J call is doubtful: the DNA matches TRBJ2-7 better. The germline V gene encodes CDR1 PRHDT and CDR2 FYEKMQ (reference sequence). This CDR3 contains 16 residues. CDR3 sequence: CASSQTPGTGAYEQYF. Written as DNA, the CDR3 is TGTGCCAGCAGCCAAACACCCGGGACAGGGGCCTACGAGCAGTACTTC.

To note about this clone: Distinct nucleotide sequences in the sample also encode this CDR3. This chain joins TRBV19 and TRBJ2-1; 7 bases map to TRBD2. Germline-derived CDR1 and CDR2 are LNHDA and SQIVND (reference sequence). J lost 0 bases, V lost 9 bases, and 8 bases had no gene match. This CDR3 has 15 residues. In nucleotides, the CDR3 is TGTGCCAGCCGTACGGGCGGGAGCTCCTACAATGAGCAGTTCTTC. As protein: CASRTGGSSYNEQFF.